Each of the 31 T cell receptor beta chains below was sequenced from the same sample in a study of OX40 agonist ivuxolimab in advanced cancers. Libraries were prepared by immunoSEQ multiplex PCR; TCRdb keeps only in-frame clonotypes and omits some of them. Among over 40,000 clones listed, more than 70% were seen once. Sequencing was performed on CD4+ or CD8+ T cells sorted from blood, taken in a trial of the OX40 agonist ivuxolimab. Source of these receptors: an adult with an advanced solid tumor such as melanoma, head and neck, liver or kidney cancer.

V and J are TRBV7-9 and TRBJ2-4, with 8 positions matching TRBD1. CDR1 and CDR2 from the germline V gene are SEHNR and FQNEAQ (reference sequence). The V segment lost 3 bases and the J segment 8 bases; nucleotides outside the gene matches: 3. CDR3 length: 13 residues. The CDR3 loop reads CASSLDREDIQYF. CDR3 coding DNA: TGTGCCAGCAGCTTGGACAGGGAGGACATTCAGTACTTC.

This clone was observed a few times. The chain is built from TRBV2 and TRBJ2-3; 9 bases align to TRBD2. Trimming removed 8 bases from V and 2 bases from J; junction bases left unmatched: 11. Germline loops: CDR1 SNHLY, CDR2 FYNNEI. This CDR3 has 16 residues. CDR3 nucleotides: TGTGCCAGCGGCCTGGGAGGGACTAGCTCCACAGATACGCAGTATTTT. As protein: CASGLGGTSSTDTQYF.

The chain is built from TRBV5-1 and TRBJ2-2; D is unclear. The CDR3 is made up of 14 amino acids. Between the trimmed V and J ends, which lost 2 bases and 4 bases, there was a span of 9 bases. Germline CDR1 reads SGHRS; CDR2 reads YFSETQ. CDR3 nucleotide sequence: TGCGCCAGCAGCTTAGGAGATGTCACCGGGGAGCTGTTTTTT. Translation: CASSLGDVTGELFF.

The V and J genes are TRBV6-1 and TRBJ1-5; TRBD1 agrees at 11 bases. With V trimmed by 0 bases and J by 3 bases, 4 bases remained unmatched. This CDR3 spans 17 amino acids. In germline, CDR1 is MNHNS, CDR2 SASEGT. CDR3 nucleotides: TGTGCCAGCAGTGAAGCCGGACAGGGGGCTACCAATCAGCCCCAGCATTTT. Encoded protein: CASSEAGQGATNQPQHF.

Note on this clone: The germline gene is not matched at one end of the junction; a read error may be the cause. Other DNA sequences of this sample code for an identical CDR3. V gene TRBV28 combines with J gene TRBJ2-3; weak D call: TRBD1 (5 bases). This CDR3 has 15 residues. CDR1 is MDHEN, CDR2 SYDVKM, per germline. The CDR3 here is CATLPWGRSADTQYF. In DNA, the CDR3 is TGCGCCACCTTACCGTGGGGCCGGAGCGCAGATACGCAGTATTTT.

This chain connects TRBV18 to TRBJ2-5; 11 bases line up with TRBD1. This CDR3 spans 15 amino acids. The germline V gene encodes CDR1 KGHSH and CDR2 LQKENI. Trimming at V came to 4 bases and at J to 4 bases, leaving 5 bases not matched to a gene. The DNA for the CDR3 is TGTGCCAGCTCACACTCCGGGACAGGGGGAGAGACCCAGTACTTC. Protein: CASSHSGTGGETQYF.

A single count supports this clone. This chain joins TRBV4-1 and TRBJ1-1; D not certain. V lost 1 base to trimming and J lost 3 bases, with 12 bases between them. The CDR3 contains 15 residues. Germline V gives CDR1 MGHRA, CDR2 YSYEKL. CDR3 in amino acids: CASSQGTRSDTEAFF. CDR3 bases: TGCGCCAGCAGCCAAGGGACGAGGTCGGACACTGAAGCTTTCTTT.

This clone came up once. The chain recombines TRBV28 with TRBJ1-4, with a possible D match to TRBD1 (6 bases). V was trimmed by 5 bases and J by 8 bases, leaving 21 bases between them. Germline V lookup: CDR1 MDHEN, CDR2 SYDVKM. The CDR3 is made up of 16 amino acids. The CDR3: CASSPVGGGALEKLFF. CDR3 sequence (DNA): TGTGCCAGCAGTCCAGTAGGGGGGGGCGCGTTGGAAAAACTGTTTTTT.

This chain connects TRBV5-6 to TRBJ2-3; 8 bases are a match to TRBD2. The V and J ends lost 5 bases and 1 base, in that order; junction bases with no gene match: 15. The CDR3 has 18 amino acids. Per germline, CDR1 SGHDT and CDR2 YYEEEE. The CDR3 region has the DNA TGTGCCAGCAGTCGTAGACTTAGCGGGATCCAGGGCACAGATACGCAGTATTTT. Translated, it gives CASSRRLSGIQGTDTQYF.

The rearrangement uses TRBV2 and TRBJ1-2; D is perhaps TRBD1 (5 bases). From germline, CDR1 is SNHLY and CDR2 FYNNEI. V lost 6 bases, J lost 7 bases, and 15 bases lay in between. This CDR3 has 13 residues. CDR3 region: CASSPRALGGYTF. In DNA form, the CDR3 reads TGTGCCAGCAGCCCCAGGGCCTTGGGTGGCTACACCTTC.

The chain links TRBV7-8 to TRBJ2-2; D gene uncertain. The V end lost 5 bases, the J end lost 1 base, and 11 bases lay between the germline ends. The CDR3 totals 15 residues. CDR1 is SGHVS, CDR2 FQNEAQ, per germline. The CDR3 DNA follows: TGTGCCAGCAGCCACGCGGCGGTGAACACCGGGGAGCTGTTTTTT. Its protein product is CASSHAAVNTGELFF.

V gene TRBV2 combines with J gene TRBJ1-2; TRBD1 aligns across 8 bases. The CDR3 is made up of 12 amino acids. Germline V lookup: CDR1 SNHLY, CDR2 FYNNEI. Germline trimming cut 6 bases from V and 8 bases from J; bases unmatched to any gene: 5. The CDR3 sequence: CASRTGAEGYTF. In nucleotides, the CDR3 is TGTGCCAGCAGGACAGGGGCAGAAGGCTACACCTTC. Drawing the rest from reference TRBV2 and TRBJ1-2, the complete variable domain is EPEVTQTPSHQVTQMGQEVILRCVPISNHLYFYWYRQILGQKVEFLVSFYNNEISEKSEIFDDQFSVERPDGSNFTLKIRSTKLEDSAMYFCASRTGAEGYTFGSGTRLTVV.

The genes are TRBV5-5 and TRBJ1-4, with 11 positions matching TRBD1. Per the germline V gene, CDR1 is SGHKS and CDR2 is YYEKEE (reference sequence). The V segment lost 4 bases and the J segment 5 bases; nucleotides outside the gene matches: 4. There are 15 residues in the CDR3. The CDR3 region has the DNA TGTGCCAGCAGCCCAGGGACAGGGGGGAATGAAAAACTGTTTTTT. Translating it yields CASSPGTGGNEKLFF.

The chain is built from TRBV28 and TRBJ1-5, with D uncertain. Germline assignment: CDR1 MDHEN and CDR2 SYDVKM. The CDR3 extends over 14 amino acids. The V and J ends lost 9 bases and 3 bases respectively, with 15 bases between them. The CDR3 region is CASIMGGPNQPQHF. In DNA form, the CDR3 reads TGTGCCAGTATAATGGGCGGCCCCAATCAGCCCCAGCATTTT.

The chain carries TRBV27 and TRBJ2-2; D not resolved. Germline V gene data show CDR1 as MNHEY and CDR2 as SMNVEV (reference sequence). Between the trimmed V and J ends, which lost 2 bases and 1 base, there was a span of 8 bases. This CDR3 comprises 15 residues. The CDR3 region is CASSLNGRNTGELFF. In DNA, the CDR3 is TGTGCCAGCAGTTTAAATGGACGGAACACCGGGGAGCTGTTTTTT.

The genes are TRBV19 and TRBJ2-5; D ambiguous. The CDR3 is made up of 14 amino acids. Trimming removed 2 bases at V and 4 bases at J, with 11 bases between. The germline CDR1 and CDR2 sequences are LNHDA and SQIVND (reference sequence). The DNA of the CDR3 is TGTGCCAGTAGTATATTGGGATCTGCAGAGACCCAGTACTTC. Its protein is CASSILGSAETQYF.

This clone was found a few times. The chain joins TRBV6-6 to TRBJ1-5, with 9 bases aligning to TRBD1. Losses at the gene ends were 6 bases for V and 0 bases for J; bases not matched to a gene: 0. There are 14 residues in the CDR3. Germline CDR1 reads MNHNY; CDR2 reads SVGAGI (reference sequence). The CDR3 DNA reads as TGTGCCAGCAGACAGGGGGCTAGCAATCAGCCCCAGCATTTT. It encodes CASRQGASNQPQHF.

The count of this clone is one. The CDR3 here is CASSYSLSGTDTQYF. The CDR3 DNA follows: TGTGCCAGCAGTTACAGCCTATCTGGCACAGATACGCAGTATTTT. This chain links TRBV6-5 with TRBJ2-3, with no clear D. The germline V gene has CDR1 MNHEY and CDR2 SVGAGI. The CDR3 extends over 15 amino acids. V lost 2 bases, J lost 1 base, and 10 bases lay in between.

V usage is TRBV5-6 and J usage is TRBJ1-2, with a possible D match to TRBD1 (6 bases). This CDR3 is 15 amino acids long. V was trimmed by 0 bases and J by 5 bases, leaving 14 bases between them. CDR1 and CDR2 from the germline V gene are SGHDT and YYEEEE. CDR3 bases: TGTGCCAGCAGCTTGGGCCGCAGGGGCCGTTATGGCTACACCTTC. Amino acid sequence: CASSLGRRGRYGYTF.

The genes are TRBV13 and TRBJ1-2; D call uncertain. The CDR3 covers 15 residues. Per germline, CDR1 PRHDT and CDR2 FYEKMQ (reference sequence). V was pared by 2 bases and J by 7 bases, with 17 bases between. The CDR3 is CASSLRENKLSGYTF. CDR3 DNA sequence: TGTGCCAGCAGCTTAAGGGAGAATAAACTCTCTGGCTACACCTTC.

The gene calls are TRBV5-1 and TRBJ2-7; 12 bases are shared with TRBD2. V lost 4 bases, J lost 3 bases, and 5 bases stayed unmatched. CDR3 length: 15 residues. Germline CDR1 SGHRS, CDR2 YFSETQ. The CDR3 nucleotides read TGCGCCAGCAGCGGAGGACTAGCGGGACTCTACGAGCAGTACTTC. Translation gives CASSGGLAGLYEQYF.

This chain connects TRBV5-1 to TRBJ2-5; 13 bases are a match to TRBD2. CDR1 and CDR2 from the germline V gene are SGHRS and YFSETQ. This CDR3 has 15 residues. Losses at the gene ends were 6 bases for V and 2 bases for J; bases not matched to a gene: 4. The CDR3 DNA follows: TGCGCCAGCACGACGGGACTAGCGGGGCAAGAGACCCAGTACTTC. This translates into CASTTGLAGQETQYF.

This clone appeared a single time. CDR3 region: CASSRGQGDYGYTF. DNA of the CDR3: TGTGCCAGCAGCCGTGGACAGGGGGACTATGGCTACACCTTC. J is TRBJ1-2 and V is TRBV5-4; 10 nucleotides align to TRBD1. V lost 4 bases, J lost 3 bases, and 3 bases stayed unmatched. Germline V gene sequence: CDR1 SGHNT, CDR2 YYREEE (reference sequence). The length of the CDR3 is 14 residues.

The CDR3 reads CASSLRTGRTEAFF. The CDR3 nucleotides are TGTGCCAGCTCACTTCGGACAGGGAGAACTGAAGCTTTCTTT. This chain links TRBV18 with TRBJ1-1; 8 positions match TRBD1. Trimming removed 4 bases from V and 5 bases from J; junction bases left unmatched: 6. Germline CDR1 reads KGHSH; CDR2 reads LQKENI. The CDR3 loop spans 14 amino acids.

The rearrangement links TRBV28 to TRBJ2-7; 13 nucleotides agree with TRBD2. Trimming at V came to 6 bases and at J to 7 bases, leaving 9 bases not matched to a gene. CDR1 and CDR2 from the germline V gene are MDHEN and SYDVKM. This CDR3 has 15 residues. CDR3 in amino acids: CASSRGTSGTREQYF. The DNA for the CDR3 is TGTGCCAGCAGCAGAGGGACTAGCGGGACTCGAGAGCAGTACTTC.

The chain has TRBV12-5 and TRBJ2-3; D not resolved. Trimming removed 5 bases at V and 3 bases at J, with 15 bases between. This CDR3 is built from 15 residues. Per the germline V gene, CDR1 is LGHNT and CDR2 is FRNRAP. CDR3 sequence: CASGPRGSATDTQYF. CDR3 nucleotides: TGTGCTAGTGGTCCCCGAGGTTCGGCGACAGATACGCAGTATTTT.

The chain carries TRBV7-3 and TRBJ2-2; the D gene is possibly TRBD1 (6 bases). The germline gives CDR1 SGHTA, CDR2 FQGTGA. The CDR3 length is 13 residues. V gave up 8 bases and J gave up 1 base, with 8 bases separating them. The CDR3 spells CASGGGNTGELFF. CDR3 bases: TGTGCCAGCGGGGGCGGGAACACCGGGGAGCTGTTTTTT.

V is TRBV10-1 and J is TRBJ1-1, with unresolved D. The CDR3 has 13 residues. The ends were cut back, 7 bases at V and 0 bases at J, with 9 bases in the middle. The germline gives CDR1 WNHNN, CDR2 SYGVQD (reference sequence). In nucleotides, the CDR3 is TGCGCCAGCATGAAGGACTTGAACACTGAAGCTTTCTTT. Its protein is CASMKDLNTEAFF.

This clone was seen more than once but under ten times. The chain joins TRBV14 to TRBJ2-4, with D tentatively TRBD2 (5 bases). V shed 4 bases and J shed 0 bases, with 10 bases lying between them. The germline CDR1 and CDR2 sequences are SGHDN and FVKESK. This CDR3 has 15 amino acids. In DNA, the CDR3 is TGTGCCAGCAGCCCCGGGAACTTAGCCAAAAACATTCAGTACTTC. This codes for CASSPGNLAKNIQYF.

The chain uses TRBV7-8 and TRBJ2-7; TRBD1 might be the D (5 bases). V shed 6 bases and J shed 0 bases, with 9 bases lying between them. This CDR3 spans 13 amino acids. Germline CDR1 and CDR2: SGHVS and FQNEAQ. The CDR3 DNA reads TGTGCCAGCAGGGAAGGGGTCTCCTACGAGCAGTACTTC. Amino acid sequence: CASREGVSYEQYF. Supplemented by reference TRBV7-8 and TRBJ2-7, the full variable domain reads GAGVSQSPRYKVAKRGQDVALRCDPISGHVSLFWYQQALGQGPEFLTYFQNEAQLDKSGLPSDRFFAERPEGSVSTLKIQRTQQEDSAVYLCASREGVSYEQYFGPGTRLTVT.

The V gene is TRBV9, the J gene TRBJ2-7; D possibly matches TRBD1 or TRBD2 (5 bases each). V was cut by 0 bases and J by 4 bases, with 11 bases left in between. The CDR3 runs to 14 residues. Germline V gene data show CDR1 as SGDLS and CDR2 as YYNGEE. The CDR3 DNA sequence: TGTGCCAGCAGCGTAGGAGGCAGGGAGTACGAGCAGTACTTC. Its translation is CASSVGGREYEQYF.